The source of this T cell receptor (beta chain) is a study of T cell repertoires in cytomegalovirus infection. Study-wide background: Through public TCR beta signatures, both CMV infection and matching HLA type were indicated.

This clonotype was observed many times. Its target is not known. Trimming stripped 2 bases from V and 5 bases from J, with 22 bases between. Germline V CDR1 and CDR2: MNHEY, SVGAGI. CDR3 length: 18 residues. TCRdb reprocessed the reads via MiXCR and lists one record per CDR3 protein. The table records roughly 860,000 distinct CDR3 sequences, over 25% of them present only once. The rearrangement links TRBV6-5 to TRBJ2-1, with unresolved D. The clonotype originates from a human donor in good health (CMV status not recorded). Some clones in this sample may be carry-over from other donors' samples. Sequencing was performed on cultured CD8+ T cells from PBMCs, taken from culture after CMV antigen stimulation. CDR3 sequence reads: CASSYGSLSLSPHNEQFF. The CDR3 DNA reads as TGTGCCAGCAGTTACGGTTCCCTCTCACTAAGTCCCCACAATGAGCAGTTCTTC.